The 2 T cell receptor beta chains presented below share a single source sample, sequenced in a study of PD-L1 blockade in urothelial cancer. The time point denotes: pretreatment peripheral blood. Clones were sequenced by immunoSEQ multiplex PCR, and TCRdb holds only the in-frame ones, with some missing. The table records about 74,000 clones, roughly 90% of them present only once. This sample comprised PBMCs, obtained around atezolizumab (anti-PD-L1) treatment. Every receptor here comes from a man aged 65 to 79 with urothelial cancer.

The chain links TRBV29-1 to TRBJ2-7; D not certain. In germline, CDR1 is SQVTM, CDR2 ANQGSEA. The CDR3 extends over 12 amino acids. The V gene lost 3 bases and the J gene lost 0 bases, with 6 bases spanning the gap. DNA for the CDR3: TGCAGCGTTGAGTCTAGCTCCTACGAGCAGTACTTC. Translation: CSVESSSYEQYF.

This chain connects TRBV5-4 to TRBJ2-3; no clear D gene. Germline lookup yields CDR1 SGHNT and CDR2 YYREEE (reference sequence). The CDR3 runs to 14 residues. With 2 bases removed from V and 2 bases from J, the gap between germline ends came to 9 bases. The CDR3 nucleotides read TGTGCCAGCAGCTTTGCGGAGTTCACAGATACGCAGTATTTT. Translated, it gives CASSFAEFTDTQYF.